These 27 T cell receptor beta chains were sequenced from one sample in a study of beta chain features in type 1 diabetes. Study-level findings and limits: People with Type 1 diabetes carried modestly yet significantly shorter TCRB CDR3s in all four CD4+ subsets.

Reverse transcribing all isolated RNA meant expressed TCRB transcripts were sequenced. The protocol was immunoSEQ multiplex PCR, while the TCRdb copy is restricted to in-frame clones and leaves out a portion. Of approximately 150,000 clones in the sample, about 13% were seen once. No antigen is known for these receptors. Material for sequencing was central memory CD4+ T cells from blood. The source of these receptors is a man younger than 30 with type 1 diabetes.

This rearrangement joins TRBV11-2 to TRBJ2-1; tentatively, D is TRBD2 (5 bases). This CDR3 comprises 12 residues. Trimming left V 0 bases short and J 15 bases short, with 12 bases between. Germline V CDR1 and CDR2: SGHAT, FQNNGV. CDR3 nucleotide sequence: TGTGCCAGCAGCTTAGATCTGAGGGAACGGTTCTTC. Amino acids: CASSLDLRERFF.

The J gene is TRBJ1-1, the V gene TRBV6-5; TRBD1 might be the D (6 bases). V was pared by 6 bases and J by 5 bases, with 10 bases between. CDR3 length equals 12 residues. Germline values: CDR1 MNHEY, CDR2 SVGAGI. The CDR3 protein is CASSRTATEAFF. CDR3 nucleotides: TGTGCCAGCAGCCGGACAGCTACTGAAGCTTTCTTT.

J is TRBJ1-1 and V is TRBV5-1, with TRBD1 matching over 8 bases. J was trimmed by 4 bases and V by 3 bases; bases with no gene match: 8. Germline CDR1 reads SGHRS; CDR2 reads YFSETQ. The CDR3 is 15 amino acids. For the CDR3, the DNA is TGCGCCAGCAGCTCATGGGGAGGACAGGGCACTGAAGCTTTCTTT. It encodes CASSSWGGQGTEAFF.

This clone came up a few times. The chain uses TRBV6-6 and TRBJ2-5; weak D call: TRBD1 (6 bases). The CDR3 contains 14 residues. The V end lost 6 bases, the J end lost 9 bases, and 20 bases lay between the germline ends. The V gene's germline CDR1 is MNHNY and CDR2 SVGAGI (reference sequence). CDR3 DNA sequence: TGTGCCAGCAGAGCGAGGGACACGGAGAGTGCCCAGTACTTC. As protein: CASRARDTESAQYF.

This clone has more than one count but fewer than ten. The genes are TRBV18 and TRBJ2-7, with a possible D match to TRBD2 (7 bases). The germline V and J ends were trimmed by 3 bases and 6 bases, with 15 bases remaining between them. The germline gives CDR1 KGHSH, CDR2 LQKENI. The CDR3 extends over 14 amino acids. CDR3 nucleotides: TGTGCCAGCTCACCCCAGGCAGGGGAGGGCGAGCAGTACTTC. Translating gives CASSPQAGEGEQYF.

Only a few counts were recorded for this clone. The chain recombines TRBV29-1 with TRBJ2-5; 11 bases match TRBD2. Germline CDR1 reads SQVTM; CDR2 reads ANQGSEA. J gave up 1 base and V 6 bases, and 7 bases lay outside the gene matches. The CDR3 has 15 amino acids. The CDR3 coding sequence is TGCAGCGTCCCAATAGCGGGGGGGATCCAAGAGACCCAGTACTTC. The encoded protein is CSVPIAGGIQETQYF.

The CDR3 DNA follows: TGTGCCAGCAGTTGGGGGGCCGCCACAGATACGCAGTATTTT. It encodes CASSWGAATDTQYF. This sequence joins TRBV6-5 and TRBJ2-3; D may correspond to TRBD1 or TRBD2 (6 bases each). Germline V CDR1 and CDR2: MNHEY, SVGAGI. The CDR3 consists of 14 residues. Trimming shortened V by 4 bases and J by 2 bases, and 10 bases separated the two germline ends.

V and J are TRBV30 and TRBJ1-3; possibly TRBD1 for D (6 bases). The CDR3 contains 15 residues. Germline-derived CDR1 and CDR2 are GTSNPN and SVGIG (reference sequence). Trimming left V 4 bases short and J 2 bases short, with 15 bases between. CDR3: CAWNPQGRPGNTIYF. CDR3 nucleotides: TGTGCCTGGAACCCCCAGGGGAGACCTGGAAACACCATATATTTT.

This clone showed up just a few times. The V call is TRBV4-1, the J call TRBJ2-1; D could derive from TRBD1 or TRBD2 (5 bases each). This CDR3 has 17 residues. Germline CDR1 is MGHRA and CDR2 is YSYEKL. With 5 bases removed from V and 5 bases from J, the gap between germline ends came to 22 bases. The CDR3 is CASSSRTGWVGDNEQFF. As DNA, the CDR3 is TGCGCCAGCAGCTCCAGGACTGGATGGGTAGGGGACAATGAGCAGTTCTTC.

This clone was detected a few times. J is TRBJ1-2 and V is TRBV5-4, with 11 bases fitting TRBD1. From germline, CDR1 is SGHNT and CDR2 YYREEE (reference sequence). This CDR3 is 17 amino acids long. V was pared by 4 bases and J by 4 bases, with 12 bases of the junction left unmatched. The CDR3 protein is CASSLGTGGSSTYGYTF. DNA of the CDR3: TGTGCCAGCAGCCTCGGGACAGGGGGATCCTCAACCTATGGCTACACCTTC.

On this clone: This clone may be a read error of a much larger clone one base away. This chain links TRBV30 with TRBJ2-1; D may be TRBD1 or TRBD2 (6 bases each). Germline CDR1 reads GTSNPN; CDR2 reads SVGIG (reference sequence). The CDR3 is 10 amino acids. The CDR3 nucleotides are TGTGCAGGAGGGGGGAATGAGCAGTTCTTC. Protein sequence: CAGGGNEQFF.

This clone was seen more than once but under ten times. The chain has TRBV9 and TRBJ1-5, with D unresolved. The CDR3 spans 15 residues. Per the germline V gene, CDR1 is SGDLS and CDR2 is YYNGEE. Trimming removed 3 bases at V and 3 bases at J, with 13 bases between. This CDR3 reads CASSEGLIANQPQHF. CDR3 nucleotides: TGTGCCAGCAGCGAAGGACTAATTGCCAATCAGCCCCAGCATTTT.

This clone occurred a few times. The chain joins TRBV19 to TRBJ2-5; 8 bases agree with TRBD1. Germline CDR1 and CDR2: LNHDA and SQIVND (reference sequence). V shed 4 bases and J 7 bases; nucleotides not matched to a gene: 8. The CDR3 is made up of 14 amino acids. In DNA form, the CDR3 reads TGTGCCAGTAGTACCGGACAGGGAGGCACGACCCAGTACTTC. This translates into CASSTGQGGTTQYF. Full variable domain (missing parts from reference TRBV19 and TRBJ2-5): DGGITQSPKYLFRKEGQNVTLSCEQNLNHDAMYWYRQDPGQGLRLIYYSQIVNDFQKGDIAEGYSVSREKKESFPLTVTSAQKNPTAFYLCASSTGQGGTTQYFGPGTRLLVL.

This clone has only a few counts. The CDR3 sequence is CASVAQPTGNTGELFF. The CDR3 coding sequence is TGTGCCAGCGTAGCCCAACCAACAGGGAACACCGGGGAGCTGTTTTTT. This chain links TRBV28 with TRBJ2-2, with D possibly being TRBD1 (5 bases). The CDR3 is 16 amino acids. CDR1 MDHEN and CDR2 SYDVKM come from the germline V gene. Trimming took off 8 bases at V and 1 base at J, with 17 bases between the two ends.

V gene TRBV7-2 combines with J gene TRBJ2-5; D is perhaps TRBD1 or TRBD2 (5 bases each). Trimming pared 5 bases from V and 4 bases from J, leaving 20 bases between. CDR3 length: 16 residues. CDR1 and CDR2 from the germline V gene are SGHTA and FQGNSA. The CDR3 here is CASSRRDHRRRETQYF. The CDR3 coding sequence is TGTGCCAGCAGCCGCCGGGACCACCGACGGCGAGAGACCCAGTACTTC.

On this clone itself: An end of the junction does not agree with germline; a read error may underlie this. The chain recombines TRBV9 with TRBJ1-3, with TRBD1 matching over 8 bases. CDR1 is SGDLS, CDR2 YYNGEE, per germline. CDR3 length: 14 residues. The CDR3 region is CASSSDRGGTTIYF. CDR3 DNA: TGTGCCAGCAGCTCCGACAGGGGAGGAACCACCATATATTTT.

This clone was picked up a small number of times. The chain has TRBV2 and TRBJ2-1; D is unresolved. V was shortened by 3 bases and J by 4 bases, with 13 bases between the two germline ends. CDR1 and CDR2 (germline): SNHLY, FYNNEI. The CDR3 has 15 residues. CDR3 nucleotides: TGTGCCAGCAGTGATGGCCTAGGCTATTACAATGAGCAGTTCTTC. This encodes CASSDGLGYYNEQFF.

CDR3 loop: CASSPEVVGNQPQHF. In nucleotides, the CDR3 is TGTGCCAGCTCACCCGAGGTGGTGGGCAATCAGCCCCAGCATTTT. The chain is built from TRBV18 and TRBJ1-5; D is undetermined. The V and J ends lost 3 bases and 2 bases respectively, with 11 bases between them. CDR3 length: 15 residues. CDR1 KGHSH and CDR2 LQKENI come from the germline V gene. Based on the CDR3 plus reference TRBV18 and TRBJ1-5, the full variable domain is NAGVMQNPRHLVRRRGQEARLRCSPMKGHSHVYWYRQLPEEGLKFMVYLQKENIIDESGMPKERFSAEFPKEGPSILRIQQVVRGDSAAYFCASSPEVVGNQPQHFGDGTRLSIL.

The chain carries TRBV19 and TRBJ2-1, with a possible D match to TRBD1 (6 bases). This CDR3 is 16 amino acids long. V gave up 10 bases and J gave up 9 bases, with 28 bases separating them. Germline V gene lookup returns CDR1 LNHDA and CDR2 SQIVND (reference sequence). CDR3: CATDWPPNTGNGEQFF. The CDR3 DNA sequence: TGTGCCACCGATTGGCCCCCAAATACAGGGAACGGTGAGCAGTTCTTC.

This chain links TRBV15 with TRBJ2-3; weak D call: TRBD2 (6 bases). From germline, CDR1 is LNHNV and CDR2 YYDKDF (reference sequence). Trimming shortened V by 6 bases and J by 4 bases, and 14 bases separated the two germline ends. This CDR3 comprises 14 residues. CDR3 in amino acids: CATRIPGEADTQYF. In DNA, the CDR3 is TGTGCCACCAGAATACCGGGGGAGGCAGATACGCAGTATTTT.

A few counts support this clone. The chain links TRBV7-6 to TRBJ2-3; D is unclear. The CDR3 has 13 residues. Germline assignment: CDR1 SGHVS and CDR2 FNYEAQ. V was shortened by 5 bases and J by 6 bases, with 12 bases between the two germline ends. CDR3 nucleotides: TGTGCCAGCAGCCCCCGGACGGCGGATACGCAGTATTTT. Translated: CASSPRTADTQYF.

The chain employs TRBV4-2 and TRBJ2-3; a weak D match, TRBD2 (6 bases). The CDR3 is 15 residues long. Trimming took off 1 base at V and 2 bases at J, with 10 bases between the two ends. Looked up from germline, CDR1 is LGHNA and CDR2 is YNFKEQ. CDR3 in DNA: TGTGCCAGCAGCCAAGGGGCTAGCGTCACAGATACGCAGTATTTT. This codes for CASSQGASVTDTQYF.

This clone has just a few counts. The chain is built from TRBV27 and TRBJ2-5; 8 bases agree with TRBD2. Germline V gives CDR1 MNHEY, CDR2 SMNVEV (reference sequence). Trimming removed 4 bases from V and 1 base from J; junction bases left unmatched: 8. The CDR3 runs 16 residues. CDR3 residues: CASSWWGGGSQETQYF. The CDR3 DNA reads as TGTGCCAGCAGTTGGTGGGGCGGGGGGTCCCAAGAGACCCAGTACTTC.

CDR3 in amino acids: CATSSGWGGPSHNEQFF. CDR3 bases: TGTGCCACCAGCAGCGGATGGGGGGGGCCTAGCCACAATGAGCAGTTCTTC. V is TRBV15 and J is TRBJ2-1; possibly TRBD2 for D (7 bases). The CDR3 covers 17 residues. CDR1 is LNHNV, CDR2 YYDKDF, per germline (reference sequence). Trimming took 3 bases from V and 5 from J, leaving 20 bases between them.

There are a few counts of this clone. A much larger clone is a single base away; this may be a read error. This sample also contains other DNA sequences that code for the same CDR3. In DNA, the CDR3 is TGCGCCAGCAGCGCTTCGACAGGGTCCCAAGAGACCCAGTACTTC. Protein product: CASSASTGSQETQYF. V gene TRBV9 combines with J gene TRBJ2-5; 7 bases are a match to TRBD1. The CDR3 extends over 15 amino acids. Per germline, CDR1 SGDLS and CDR2 YYNGEE.

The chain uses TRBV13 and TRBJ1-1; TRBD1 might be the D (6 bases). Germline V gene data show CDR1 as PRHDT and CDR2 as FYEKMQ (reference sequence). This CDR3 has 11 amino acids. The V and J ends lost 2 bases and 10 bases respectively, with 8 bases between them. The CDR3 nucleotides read TGTGCCAGCAGCTTACCAGGGGCAGCTTTCTTT. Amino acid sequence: CASSLPGAAFF.

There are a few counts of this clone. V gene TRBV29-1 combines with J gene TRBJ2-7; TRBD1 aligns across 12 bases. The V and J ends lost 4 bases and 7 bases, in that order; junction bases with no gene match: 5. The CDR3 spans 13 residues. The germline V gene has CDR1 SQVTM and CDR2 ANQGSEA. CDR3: CSVAGQGAREQYF. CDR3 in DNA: TGCAGCGTTGCGGGACAGGGGGCGCGAGAGCAGTACTTC.